This T cell receptor beta chain was obtained from a study of blood T cell repertoires in COVID-19. Study as a whole: Sites in the United States, Italy and Spain provided acute and convalescent COVID-19 samples.

This clone was recorded once. In the study's own analysis: Nucleated cell counts were estimated from reference gene primer amplification. TCRdb's copy holds only in-frame clones and misses some; the assay was immunoSEQ multiplex PCR. V and J calls and clone size are as listed in that table; D and trimming were resolved from the DNA. The sample consists of under 300,000 clones, 70% to 90% of them appearing once. CDR1 is SGHDN and CDR2 is FVKESK in the germline V gene. The V gene lost 4 bases and the J gene lost 9 bases, with 24 bases spanning the gap. This CDR3 contains 16 residues. The chain couples TRBV14 to TRBJ2-5; D perhaps matches TRBD2 (7 bases). This clonotype originated in a man aged 60 to 69 with acute or convalescent COVID-19. Sequences were obtained from peripheral blood. The CDR3 region is CASSLLGASGQAAQYF. DNA for the CDR3: TGTGCCAGCAGCCTCCTGGGGGCTAGCGGCCAAGCGGCCCAGTACTTC.